These T cell receptor beta chains were read from a single sample in a study of T cells in Graves' hyperthyroidism and ophthalmopathy. From the multiplex PCR reads, TCRdb called clonotypes with MiXCR, one entry per CDR3 protein. Seen here are about 610,000 distinct CDR3 sequences, 46% observed once, and the top ten hold about 8.3%. Sequencing was carried out using peripheral blood or thyroid tissue (not recorded which). These receptor sequences come from a woman aged 18-29 years with Graves' hyperthyroidism. The CDR3 runs from the conserved cysteine through the conserved F or W. D genes are given only for firm matches. Size values are once, few and many counts, or a class for expanded clones, and some rows have none.

>TRBJ1-4|TRBV12-3/TRBV12-4|many|14|.
TGTGCCAGCAGTTTAGGAGGGGTCAGCGAAAAACTGTTTTTT
CASSLGGVSEKLFF
>TRBJ1-1|TRBV29-1|.|14|TRBD1
TGCAGCGTTGGAGGGACAGGGCTGAGGAGTGAAGCTTTCTTT
CSVGGTGLRSEAFF
>TRBJ1-5|TRBV4-1|many|15|.
TGCGCCAGCAGCCACCGGGACAATAGCAATCAGCCCCAGCATTTT
CASSHRDNSNQPQHF
>TRBJ2-2|TRBV5-1|.|15|.
TGCGCCAGCAGCTATACACACACAGGAACCGGGGAGCTGTTTTTT
CASSYTHTGTGELFF
>TRBJ1-1|TRBV10-3|many|13|TRBD1
TGTGCCATCGCTCTGGACAGGGATTCTGAAGCTTTCTTT
CAIALDRDSEAFF
>TRBJ2-5|TRBV11-2|few|16|.
TGTGCCAGCAGGTCACCCGGGACCATTAAACGAGAGACCCAGTACTTC
CASRSPGTIKRETQYF
>TRBJ2-5|TRBV5-1|many|13|.
TGCGCCAGCAGGCAGGACGCCACAGAGACCCAGTACTTC
CASRQDATETQYF
>TRBJ2-1|TRBV20-1|.|14|TRBD2
TGCAGTGCTAGACGCGGGAGGTCAAAAGAGGAGCAGTTCTTC
CSARRGRSKEEQFF
>TRBJ2-2|TRBV7-6|many|15|.
TGTGCCGTTCGAGATCAGGGACTGAACACCGGGGAGCTGTTTTTT
CAVRDQGLNTGELFF
>TRBJ2-7|TRBV7-2|.|14|TRBD1
TGTGCCAGCAGCCGCCCAGGGGGCAGGGACGAGCAGTACTTC
CASSRPGGRDEQYF
>TRBJ1-1|TRBV7-6|.|14|.
TGTGCCAGCAGCTTAGAATCGCCCACAGTTGAAGCTTTCTTT
CASSLESPTVEAFF
>TRBJ2-7|TRBV25-1|.|14|TRBD2
TGTGCTAGACCCATGAGCGGGAGGACCTACGAGCAGTACTTC
CARPMSGRTYEQYF
>TRBJ2-5|TRBV7-3|.|16|TRBD2
TGTGCCAGCAGCGCGGCGGGAGTCCAGGCCTATGAGACCCAGTACTTC
CASSAAGVQAYETQYF
>TRBJ1-1|TRBV7-9|many|15|.
TGTGCCAGCAGCCTACGGGACGGGGGGGACACTGAAGCTTTCTTT
CASSLRDGGDTEAFF
>TRBJ2-7|TRBV14|.|13|.
TGTGCCAGCCCACCACTGGGCCCCTACGAGCAGTACTTC
CASPPLGPYEQYF
>TRBJ2-7|TRBV4-1|many|12|.
TGCGCCAGCAGCCAAAGCGGTTCCGAGCAGTACTTC
CASSQSGSEQYF
>TRBJ1-2|TRBV29-1|.|13|.
TGCAGCGTTGCTGGGGGGATCGACTATGGCTACACCTTC
CSVAGGIDYGYTF
>TRBJ1-3|TRBV7-9|many|18|.
TGTGCCAGCAGACCCGTTTACAGATCAGTCAGCTCTGGAAACACCATATATTTT
CASRPVYRSVSSGNTIYF
>TRBJ2-3|TRBV2|few|14|TRBD1
TGTGCCAGCACCGGGCCCCAGGGGGCAGATACGCAGTATTTT
CASTGPQGADTQYF
>TRBJ1-2|TRBV6-1|many|14|.
TGTGCCAGCAGTGACGGCAGGGAGGCGAATGGCTACACCTTC
CASSDGREANGYTF
>TRBJ2-1|TRBV20-1|.|11|.
TGCAGTGCTGGAATACTTGATGAGCAGTTCTTC
CSAGILDEQFF
>TRBJ2-7|TRBV2|.|20|.
TGTGCCAGCAGTGAAGAAGGTAGAGGCAGTGACTTGACAGGTTGGAACGAGCAGTACTTC
CASSEEGRGSDLTGWNEQYF
>TRBJ1-5|TRBV11-2|many|13|.
TGTGCCAGCAGCATCAATAGCAATCAGCCCCAGCATTTT
CASSINSNQPQHF
>TRBJ2-5|TRBV20-1|.|14|.
TGCAGTGCTAGTGGTTTGCCAACAGGAGAGACCCAGTACTTC
CSASGLPTGETQYF
>TRBJ1-2|TRBV6-5|many|12|.
TGTGCCAGCAGAACAGGCTACTATGGCTACACCTTC
CASRTGYYGYTF
>TRBJ2-3|TRBV7-6|once|11|.
TGTGCCAGCGCCGAGGGCGAAACGCAGTATTTT
CASAEGETQYF
>TRBJ2-7|TRBV7-9|.|12|.
TGTGCCAGCAGCATGCCCGGTTACGAGCAGTACTTC
CASSMPGYEQYF
>TRBJ1-6|TRBV12-5|.|12|TRBD1
TGTGCTAGTGGTTCGGATTCGGGACAGCCCCATTTT
CASGSDSGQPHF
>TRBJ2-7|TRBV20-1|once|15|TRBD2
TGCAGTGCTAGTTGGGGGGAGGGAGACTCCTACGAGCAGTACTTC
CSASWGEGDSYEQYF
>TRBJ2-7|TRBV7-8|many|20|TRBD2
TGTGCCAGCAGCTCATCCCGGTTAGGGACTAGCGGGGGTAGCTCCTACGAGCAGTACTTC
CASSSSRLGTSGGSSYEQYF
>TRBJ1-1|TRBV19|many|9|.
TGTGCTCCGAAGCCTGAAGCTTTCTTT
CAPKPEAFF
>TRBJ1-3|TRBV10-3|.|15|.
TGTGCCATCAGTGAGGGAACCGTCTCTGGAGACATCATATATTTT
CAISEGTVSGDIIYF
>TRBJ2-5|TRBV10-3|once|13|TRBD2
TGTGCCATCAGTGAGGTGACTAGCCAGACCCAGTACTTC
CAISEVTSQTQYF
>TRBJ1-5|TRBV2|many|18|.
TGTGCCAGCAGTGAATTTGGGACGGACGTTTATAGCAATCAGCCCCAGCATTTT
CASSEFGTDVYSNQPQHF
>TRBJ1-6|TRBV10-3|.|16|.
TGTGCCATCAGGGGGACTAGCGGGCATGGGAATTCACCCCTCCACTTT
CAIRGTSGHGNSPLHF